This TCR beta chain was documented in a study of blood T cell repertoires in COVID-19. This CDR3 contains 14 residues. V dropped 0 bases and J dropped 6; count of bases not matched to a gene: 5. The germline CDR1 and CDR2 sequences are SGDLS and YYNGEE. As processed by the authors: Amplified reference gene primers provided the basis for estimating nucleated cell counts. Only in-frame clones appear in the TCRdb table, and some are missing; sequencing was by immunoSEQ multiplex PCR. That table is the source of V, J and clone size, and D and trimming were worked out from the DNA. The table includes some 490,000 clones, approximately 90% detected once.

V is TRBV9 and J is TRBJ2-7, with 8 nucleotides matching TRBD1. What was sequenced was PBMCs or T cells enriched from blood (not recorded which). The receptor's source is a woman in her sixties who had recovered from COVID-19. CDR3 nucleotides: TGTGCCAGCAGCGTAGCTTGGGGACAGGCCGAGCAGTACTTC. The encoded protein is CASSVAWGQAEQYF.